This TCR beta chain stems from a study of control samples from healthy donors and cancer patients. Here immunoSEQ multiplex PCR was the method, and the copy in TCRdb shows in-frame clones only, minus some. The sample lists roughly 130,000 clones, 75% to 95% occurring once. CDR3 size: 15 residues. Germline V CDR1 and CDR2: LGHDT, YNNKEL (reference sequence). V lost 1 base and J 2 bases, leaving 12 bases between the germline ends. The specimen was blood. The TCR sequence derives from a man aged 18-30 years in good health. This chain connects TRBV3-1 (or the pseudogene TRBV3-2) to TRBJ2-7; no reliable D call. CDR3 nucleotides: TGTGCCAGCAGCCAAGGCCGACTCGGAACCTACGAGCAGTACTTC. Translated, it gives CASSQGRLGTYEQYF.